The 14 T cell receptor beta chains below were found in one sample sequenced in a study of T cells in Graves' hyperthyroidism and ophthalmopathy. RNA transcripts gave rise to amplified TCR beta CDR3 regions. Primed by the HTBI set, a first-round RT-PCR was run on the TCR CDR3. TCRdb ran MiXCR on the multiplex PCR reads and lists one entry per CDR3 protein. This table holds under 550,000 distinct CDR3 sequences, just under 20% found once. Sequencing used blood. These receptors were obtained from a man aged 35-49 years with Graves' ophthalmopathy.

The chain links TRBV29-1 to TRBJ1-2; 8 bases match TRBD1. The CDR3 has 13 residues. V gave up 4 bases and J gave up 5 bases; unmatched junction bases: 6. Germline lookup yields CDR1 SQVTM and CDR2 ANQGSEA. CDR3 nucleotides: TGCAGCGTTGCCCAGACAGGGGCGTATGGCTACACCTTC. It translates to CSVAQTGAYGYTF.

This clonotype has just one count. This chain's CDR3 is CASSVSRDSATYEQYF. CDR3 DNA: TGTGCCAGCAGCGTGTCCCGGGACAGCGCTACCTACGAGCAGTACTTC. This rearrangement joins TRBV28 to TRBJ2-7; 7 nucleotides agree with TRBD1. The CDR3 contains 16 residues. V was clipped by 6 bases and J by 2 bases; unmatched bases: 13. Germline values: CDR1 MDHEN, CDR2 SYDVKM.

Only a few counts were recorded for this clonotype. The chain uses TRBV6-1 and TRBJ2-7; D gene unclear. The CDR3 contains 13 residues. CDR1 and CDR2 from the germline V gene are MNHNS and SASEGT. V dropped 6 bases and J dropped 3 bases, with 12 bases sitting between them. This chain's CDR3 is CASRVDWDYEQYF. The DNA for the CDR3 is TGTGCCAGCAGGGTCGACTGGGACTACGAGCAGTACTTC.

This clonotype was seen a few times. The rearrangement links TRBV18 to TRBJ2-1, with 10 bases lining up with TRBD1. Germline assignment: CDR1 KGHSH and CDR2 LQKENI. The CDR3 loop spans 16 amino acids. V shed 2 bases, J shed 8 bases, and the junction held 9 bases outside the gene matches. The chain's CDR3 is CASSPYDRGRTDEQFF. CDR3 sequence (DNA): TGTGCCAGCTCACCATATGACAGGGGGCGTACCGATGAGCAGTTCTTC.

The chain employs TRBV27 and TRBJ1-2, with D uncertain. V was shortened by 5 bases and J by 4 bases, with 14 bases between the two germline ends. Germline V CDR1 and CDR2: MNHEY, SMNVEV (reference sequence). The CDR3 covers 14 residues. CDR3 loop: CASSPRATGYGYTF. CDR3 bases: TGTGCCAGCAGTCCAAGGGCGACGGGCTATGGCTACACCTTC.

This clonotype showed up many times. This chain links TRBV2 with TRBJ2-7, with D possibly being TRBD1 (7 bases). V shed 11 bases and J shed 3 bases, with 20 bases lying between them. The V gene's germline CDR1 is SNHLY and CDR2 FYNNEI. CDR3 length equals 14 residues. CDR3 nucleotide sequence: TGTGCCTCGAGACTGGAGCAGGGGGGCTACGAGCAGTACTTC. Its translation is CASRLEQGGYEQYF.

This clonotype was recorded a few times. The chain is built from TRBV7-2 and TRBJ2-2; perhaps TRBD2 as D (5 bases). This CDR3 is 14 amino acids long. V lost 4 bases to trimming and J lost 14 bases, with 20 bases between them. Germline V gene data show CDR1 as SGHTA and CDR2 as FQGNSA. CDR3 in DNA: TGTGCCAGCAGCTCCCGGCCCATGAGTCGGGGTCTGTTTTTT. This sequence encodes CASSSRPMSRGLFF.

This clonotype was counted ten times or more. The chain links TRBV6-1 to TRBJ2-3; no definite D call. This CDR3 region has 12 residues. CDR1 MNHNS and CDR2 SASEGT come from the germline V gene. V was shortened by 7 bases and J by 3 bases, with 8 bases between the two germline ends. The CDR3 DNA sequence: TGTGCCAGCACGGATGGAACAGATACGCAGTATTTT. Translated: CASTDGTDTQYF.

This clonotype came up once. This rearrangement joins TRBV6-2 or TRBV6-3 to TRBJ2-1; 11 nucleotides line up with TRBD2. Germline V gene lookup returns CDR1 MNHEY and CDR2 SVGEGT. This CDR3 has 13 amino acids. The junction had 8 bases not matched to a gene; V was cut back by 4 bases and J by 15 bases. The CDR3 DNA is TGTGCCAGCAGTTCTCGCTTAGCGGGGGGGAGGTTCTTC. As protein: CASSSRLAGGRFF.

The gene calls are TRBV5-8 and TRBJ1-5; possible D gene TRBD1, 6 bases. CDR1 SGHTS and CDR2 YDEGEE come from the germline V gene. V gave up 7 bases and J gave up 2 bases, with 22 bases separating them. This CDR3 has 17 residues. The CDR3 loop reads CASGGKAGAKGNQPQHF. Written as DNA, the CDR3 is TGTGCCAGCGGAGGGAAAGCGGGGGCGAAGGGCAATCAGCCCCAGCATTTT.

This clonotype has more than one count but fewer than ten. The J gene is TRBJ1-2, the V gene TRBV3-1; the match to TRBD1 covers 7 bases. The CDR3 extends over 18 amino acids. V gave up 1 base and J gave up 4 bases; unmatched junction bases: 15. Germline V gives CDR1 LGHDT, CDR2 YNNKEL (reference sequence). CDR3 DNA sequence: TGTGCCAGCAGCCAAGGGGGGGATTTACAGGGGATCCTCTATGGCTACACCTTC. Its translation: CASSQGGDLQGILYGYTF.

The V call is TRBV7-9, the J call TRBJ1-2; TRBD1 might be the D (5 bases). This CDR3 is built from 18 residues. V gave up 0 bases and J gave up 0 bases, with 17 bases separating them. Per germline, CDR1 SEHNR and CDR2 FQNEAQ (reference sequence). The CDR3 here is CASSLAGGAVGANYGYTF. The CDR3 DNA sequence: TGTGCCAGCAGCTTAGCCGGGGGAGCCGTGGGAGCTAACTATGGCTACACCTTC.

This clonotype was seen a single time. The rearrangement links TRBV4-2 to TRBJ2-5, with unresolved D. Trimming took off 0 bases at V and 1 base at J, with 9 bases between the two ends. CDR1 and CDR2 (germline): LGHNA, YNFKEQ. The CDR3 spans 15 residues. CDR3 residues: CASSQDRNSQETQYF. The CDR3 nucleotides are TGTGCCAGCAGCCAAGATAGGAATAGCCAAGAGACCCAGTACTTC.

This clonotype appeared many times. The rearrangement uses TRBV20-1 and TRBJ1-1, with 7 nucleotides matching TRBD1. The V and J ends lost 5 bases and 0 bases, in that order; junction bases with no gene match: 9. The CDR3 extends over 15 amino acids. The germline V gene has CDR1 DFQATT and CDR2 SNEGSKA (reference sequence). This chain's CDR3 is CSAPMTGPMNTEAFF. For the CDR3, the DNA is TGCAGTGCTCCGATGACAGGGCCGATGAACACTGAAGCTTTCTTT.